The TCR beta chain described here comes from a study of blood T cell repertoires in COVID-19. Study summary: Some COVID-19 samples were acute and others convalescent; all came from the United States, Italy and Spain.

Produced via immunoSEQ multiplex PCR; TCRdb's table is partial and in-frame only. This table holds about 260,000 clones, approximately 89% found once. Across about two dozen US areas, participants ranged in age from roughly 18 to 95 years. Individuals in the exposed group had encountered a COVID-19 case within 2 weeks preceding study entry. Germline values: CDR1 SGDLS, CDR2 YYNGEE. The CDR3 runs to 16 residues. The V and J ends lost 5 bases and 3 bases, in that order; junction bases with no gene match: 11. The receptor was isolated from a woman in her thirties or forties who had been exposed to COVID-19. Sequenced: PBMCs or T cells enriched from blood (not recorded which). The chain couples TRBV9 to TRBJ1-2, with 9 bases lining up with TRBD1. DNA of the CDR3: TGTGCCAGCAGTGAGGACCGGGACAGGGAACACTATGGCTACACCTTC. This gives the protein CASSEDRDREHYGYTF. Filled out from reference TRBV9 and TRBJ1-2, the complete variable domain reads DSGVTQTPKHLITATGQRVTLRCSPRSGDLSVYWYQQSLDQGLQFLIQYYNGEERAKGNILERFSAQQFPDLHSELNLSSLELGDSALYFCASSEDRDREHYGYTFGSGTRLTVV.